What follows are 25 T cell receptor beta chains derived from one specimen sequenced in a study of cytomegalovirus exposure and HLA in healthy donors (dated by TCRdb to about 2017). Preparation of the library involved the immunoSEQ multiplex PCR assay. The multiplex PCR relied on a mix of 60 forward primers for TCR Vbeta segments and 13 reverse primers for TCR Jbeta segments. TCRdb stores this immuneACCESS table with in-frame sequences only. Part of the clones is absent; in the studies checked, under half of the shortfall reflects unresolved V genes, and no reason is known for the rest. The sample data list some 110,000 clones, and 12% of these were observed just once. The top ten clones comprise roughly 15% of the sample. The sample was PBMCs. The receptors come from a man aged 40-55 years in good health and CMV-seropositive.

This clone was seen a handful of times. This chain connects TRBV28 to TRBJ1-5, with D unresolved. The V end lost 3 bases, the J end lost 7 bases, and 16 bases lay between the germline ends. CDR1 and CDR2 (germline): MDHEN, SYDVKM. The CDR3 sequence is 15 residues long. CDR3 loop: CASSFSAIRIQPQHF. CDR3 coding DNA: TGTGCCAGCAGTTTTTCGGCTATCAGGATCCAGCCCCAGCATTTT. Supplemented by reference TRBV28 and TRBJ1-5, the full variable domain reads DVKVTQSSRYLVKRTGEKVFLECVQDMDHENMFWYRQDPGLGLRLIYFSYDVKMKEKGDIPEGYSVSREKKERFSLILESASTNQTSMYLCASSFSAIRIQPQHFGDGTRLSIL.

J is TRBJ2-5 and V is TRBV11-3; TRBD2 matches 7 bases. Germline CDR1 and CDR2: SGHNT and YENEEA. The CDR3 loop spans 17 amino acids. V lost 0 bases and J lost 2; bases outside the gene matches: 9. The CDR3 nucleotides are TGTGCCAGCAGCTTAGAGTCGGCGGGAGAGGGACAAGAGACCCAGTACTTC. Its translation is CASSLESAGEGQETQYF.

This clone was detected only a few times. The chain links TRBV6-4 to TRBJ2-2; D perhaps matches TRBD2 (6 bases). The germline V and J ends were trimmed by 3 bases and 2 bases, with 7 bases remaining between them. This CDR3 has 14 amino acids. From germline, CDR1 is MRHNA and CDR2 SNTAGT. In DNA, the CDR3 is TGTGCCAGCAGTGAGGGACTTAACACCGGGGAGCTGTTTTTT. Translating it yields CASSEGLNTGELFF.

The rearrangement links TRBV19 to TRBJ1-1, with a weak D call TRBD1 (6 bases). V dropped 5 bases and J dropped 7 bases, with 17 bases sitting between them. The CDR3 is 14 amino acids. Germline-derived CDR1 and CDR2 are LNHDA and SQIVND (reference sequence). The CDR3 here is CASSPQWRGGEAFF. DNA of the CDR3: TGTGCCAGTAGTCCCCAATGGAGGGGGGGTGAAGCTTTCTTT. The variable domain in full, completed from reference TRBV19 and TRBJ1-1, reads DGGITQSPKYLFRKEGQNVTLSCEQNLNHDAMYWYRQDPGQGLRLIYYSQIVNDFQKGDIAEGYSVSREKKESFPLTVTSAQKNPTAFYLCASSPQWRGGEAFFGQGTRLTVV.

This clone was picked up a small number of times. The genes are TRBV10-3 and TRBJ2-1; 9 bases fit TRBD2. Germline CDR1 and CDR2: ENHRY and SYGVKD. This CDR3 is built from 15 residues. Unmatched junction bases numbered 7, after V lost 4 bases and J lost 6 bases. CDR3 sequence reads: CAISARSGRGNEQFF. DNA of the CDR3: TGTGCCATCAGTGCACGTAGCGGGAGAGGCAATGAGCAGTTCTTC.

This chain links TRBV28 with TRBJ2-7, with 9 bases aligning to TRBD1. Unmatched junction bases numbered 5, after V lost 3 bases and J lost 5 bases. Germline CDR1 is MDHEN and CDR2 is SYDVKM. CDR3 size: 14 residues. Here the CDR3 reads CASSFGDRVNEQYF. CDR3 DNA sequence: TGTGCCAGCAGTTTCGGGGACAGGGTAAACGAGCAGTACTTC.

This clone was observed a few times. The V and J genes are TRBV6-5 and TRBJ1-5; D is unresolved. The CDR3 is 16 residues long. Germline-derived CDR1 and CDR2 are MNHEY and SVGAGI. V lost 2 bases and J 0 bases, leaving 11 bases between the germline ends. The CDR3 region has the DNA TGTGCCAGCAGTTACGGGAGGCCCTATAGCAATCAGCCCCAGCATTTT. Residues: CASSYGRPYSNQPQHF.

J is TRBJ1-5 and V is TRBV15, with 10 bases lining up with TRBD1. V shed 0 bases and J 7 bases; nucleotides not matched to a gene: 3. Germline values: CDR1 LNHNV, CDR2 YYDKDF (reference sequence). The CDR3 consists of 15 residues. CDR3 region: CATSRETGGSQPQHF. The CDR3 nucleotides read TGTGCCACCAGCAGAGAGACAGGGGGCTCGCAGCCCCAGCATTTT.

The chain combines TRBV9 with TRBJ1-5; D remains ambiguous. Trimming took 3 bases from V and 1 from J, leaving 8 bases between them. Germline CDR1 is SGDLS and CDR2 is YYNGEE. The CDR3 covers 14 residues. CDR3 sequence: CASSETGSNQPQHF. The CDR3 DNA follows: TGTGCCAGCAGCGAGACTGGGAGCAATCAGCCCCAGCATTTT.

The sample holds a few counts of this clone. This CDR3 is CATWDSTEAFF. The CDR3 nucleotides are TGTGCCACCTGGGACTCGACTGAAGCTTTCTTT. The chain recombines TRBV10-3 with TRBJ1-1, with D maybe TRBD1 (5 bases). Between the trimmed V and J ends, which lost 10 bases and 5 bases, there was a span of 11 bases. This CDR3 comprises 11 residues. CDR1 is ENHRY, CDR2 SYGVKD, per germline.

This clone was observed a few times. The genes are TRBV10-2 and TRBJ1-5; tentatively, D is TRBD1 (6 bases). Looked up from germline, CDR1 is WSHSY and CDR2 is SAAADI. V gave up 3 bases and J gave up 6 bases, with 15 bases separating them. The CDR3 spans 15 residues. The CDR3: CASSDPGGRGQPQHF. DNA for the CDR3: TGCGCCAGCAGTGATCCCGGGGGGCGAGGTCAGCCCCAGCATTTT.

The CDR3, as DNA: TGTGCCAGCTCACCACGGGAGCTAAGTACAGATACGCAGTATTTT. Its translation: CASSPRELSTDTQYF. V gene TRBV18 combines with J gene TRBJ2-3, with D tentatively TRBD2 (5 bases). This CDR3 has 15 residues. Germline V gives CDR1 KGHSH, CDR2 LQKENI. V dropped 1 base and J dropped 3 bases, with 11 bases sitting between them.

A few counts support this clone. The genes are TRBV5-4 and TRBJ2-1; TRBD2 matches 7 bases. The CDR3 runs to 14 residues. CDR1 and CDR2 from the germline V gene are SGHNT and YYREEE (reference sequence). After removal of 4 bases from V and 5 bases from J, the junction contained 6 bases not matched to a gene. This chain's CDR3 is CASSPGLIDNEQFF. The CDR3 bases are TGTGCCAGCAGCCCGGGACTAATCGACAATGAGCAGTTCTTC.

This rearrangement joins TRBV7-9 to TRBJ1-2; tentatively, D is TRBD1 (5 bases). Germline assignment: CDR1 SEHNR and CDR2 FQNEAQ (reference sequence). V shed 5 bases and J shed 0 bases, with 16 bases lying between them. This CDR3 contains 16 residues. The CDR3 reads CASSPGHRPANYGYTF. CDR3 bases: TGTGCCAGCAGCCCAGGACATCGCCCAGCTAACTATGGCTACACCTTC.

This rearrangement joins TRBV5-1 to TRBJ2-5; D remains ambiguous. The CDR3 contains 14 residues. V gave up 0 bases and J gave up 4 bases, with 10 bases separating them. The germline V gene has CDR1 SGHRS and CDR2 YFSETQ. The CDR3 region is CASSLGEDRETQYF. The CDR3, as DNA: TGCGCCAGCAGCTTGGGAGAGGATCGAGAGACCCAGTACTTC.

This clone came up a few times. This rearrangement joins TRBV5-4 to TRBJ2-2, with D tentatively TRBD2 (7 bases). This CDR3 is built from 15 residues. Trimming removed 4 bases from V and 5 bases from J, with 15 bases in between. Per germline, CDR1 SGHNT and CDR2 YYREEE (reference sequence). CDR3 DNA sequence: TGTGCCAGCAGCGGGGGGCCCGGGAGGACCGGGGAGCTGTTTTTT. Its translation: CASSGGPGRTGELFF.

This clone was found a few times. The rearrangement joins TRBV9 to TRBJ2-1; weak D call: TRBD2 (6 bases). V lost 0 bases, J lost 7 bases, and 14 bases lay in between. This CDR3 comprises 15 residues. Germline CDR1 SGDLS, CDR2 YYNGEE. The CDR3 DNA reads as TGTGCCAGCAGCGTAGGACTAGTCGTCGGAAATGAGCAGTTCTTC. Its protein product is CASSVGLVVGNEQFF.

The chain joins TRBV4-1 to TRBJ1-2; 10 nucleotides match TRBD1. V gave up 4 bases and J gave up 6 bases; unmatched junction bases: 2. CDR1 MGHRA and CDR2 YSYEKL come from the germline V gene. This CDR3 has 13 amino acids. The CDR3 region is CASSLGTGDGYTF. DNA of the CDR3: TGCGCCAGCAGCCTGGGGACAGGGGATGGCTACACCTTC.

CDR3 amino acids: CASSSDWSSYEQYF. The CDR3 DNA reads as TGTGCCAGCAGCTCGGACTGGAGCTCCTACGAGCAGTACTTC. The rearrangement uses TRBV7-2 and TRBJ2-7, with a possible D match to TRBD2 (5 bases). Germline CDR1 and CDR2: SGHTA and FQGNSA. V was clipped by 4 bases and J by 0 bases, with 10 bases between them. CDR3 length: 14 residues.

A few counts support this clone. V gene TRBV18 combines with J gene TRBJ1-2, with a weak D call TRBD1 (5 bases). The V gene's germline CDR1 is KGHSH and CDR2 LQKENI. V was pared by 0 bases and J by 4 bases, with 9 bases between. This CDR3 region has 14 residues. CDR3 coding DNA: TGTGCCAGCTCACCACCAGCAGGGTCCTATGGCTACACCTTC. Translating it yields CASSPPAGSYGYTF.

The chain combines TRBV7-9 with TRBJ2-2; TRBD1 agrees at 9 bases. After removal of 5 bases from V and 5 bases from J, the junction contained 15 bases not matched to a gene. The CDR3 sequence is 18 residues long. The V gene's germline CDR1 is SEHNR and CDR2 FQNEAQ (reference sequence). CDR3: CASSPNTGQGRGTGELFF. The CDR3 DNA reads as TGTGCCAGCAGCCCAAACACCGGACAGGGGCGGGGGACCGGGGAGCTGTTTTTT.

This clone has just a few counts. The J gene is TRBJ2-3, the V gene TRBV29-1; unclear D gene. V lost 0 bases, J lost 2 bases, and 3 bases lay in between. Germline loops: CDR1 SQVTM, CDR2 ANQGSEA. The CDR3 has 12 residues. The CDR3 DNA is TGCAGCGTTGAAGAACTCACAGATACGCAGTATTTT. Its protein is CSVEELTDTQYF.

The V gene is TRBV6-5, the J gene TRBJ2-7, with D possibly matching TRBD2 (5 bases). The V end was cut by 0 bases, the J end by 3 bases, with 12 bases between. Per germline, CDR1 MNHEY and CDR2 SVGAGI. The CDR3 extends over 15 amino acids. The CDR3 DNA reads as TGTGCCAGCAGTTACTCGAACCAGGACTTCTACGAGCAGTACTTC. Protein: CASSYSNQDFYEQYF.

This clone was detected a few times. The CDR3 DNA follows: TGTGCCAGCAGCACTAGGACTAGCGGGAGGTACACAGATACGCAGTATTTT. Translated, it gives CASSTRTSGRYTDTQYF. The rearrangement joins TRBV5-4 to TRBJ2-3, with 14 bases matching TRBD2. J lost 2 bases, V lost 4 bases, and 6 bases had no gene match. This CDR3 is built from 17 residues. Germline V CDR1 and CDR2: SGHNT, YYREEE (reference sequence).

The genes are TRBV19 and TRBJ1-5; 9 nucleotides line up with TRBD1. Per germline, CDR1 LNHDA and CDR2 SQIVND (reference sequence). CDR3 length: 15 residues. Trimming took 6 bases from V and 4 from J; bases not matched to a gene: 7. CDR3 DNA: TGTGCCAGTAGGGACAGGGGTTTAGGAAATCAGCCCCAGCATTTT. It codes for CASRDRGLGNQPQHF.